This T cell receptor (beta chain) was sequenced in a study of T cell responses to AZD1222 COVID-19 vaccine (dated by TCRdb to about 2021). Notes on the research overall: TCR sequencing was performed for roughly 250 trial participants, of whom around 210 were given two doses of AZD1222 and approximately 25 were given two doses of MenACWY control vaccine. Trial participants were enrolled by age into subgroups of 18-55, 56-69 and 70-plus years, and approximately 150, 30 and 60 TCR-sequenced participants, respectively, were included in these subgroups.

With respect to this clone: No cognate antigen has been identified for it. No quality values exist for individual bases; no much larger clone is one base distant.

The CDR3 holds 16 amino acids from the cysteine to the phenylalanine. Only the CDR3 DNA is retained, 48 bases long and in frame from the first base. CDR1 SGDLS and CDR2 YYNGEE were looked up in the germline V gene. At the junction V is shortened by 0 bases and J by 0 bases, with 12 bases in between. Read against the paper, the sample's time point label means: about 28 days (+/-7) after the second vaccine dose. Because spike-specific TCR depth and breadth did not differ between the two schedules, AZD1222 recipients who got a second dose at roughly 4 weeks were pooled with those who got a second dose at roughly 12 weeks. Vaccinee samples came from UK trials COV001 and COV002, including a single-blind randomized controlled phase 2/3 trial of AZD1222 (ChAdOx1 nCoV-19) in healthy adults. For TCRbeta chain sequencing, PBMC samples were collected from trial participants at day 0 and at day 28 after the second dose.

The CDR3 regions of human TCRbeta chains were analyzed by immunosequencing. The authors processed their data as follows. TCRs in the repertoires were matched against a reference library of SARS-CoV-2-specific TCRs that had been generated with the MIRA antigen-specificity platform. Breadth was defined as the fraction of unique TCRs that were SARS-CoV-2-associated. Depth was defined as the fraction of total T cells that were SARS-CoV-2-associated. Using the MIRA data, each spike-specific TCR was mapped to the spike region that the TCR reacts to and placed in a CD4 or CD8 class. Log10-transformed breadth and depth values were compared by one-way ANOVA with Sidak's multiple comparisons tests. The source is immuneACCESS, and TCRdb retained only in-frame sequences with V and J called. Part of the clones is not carried over; for the studies checked, unresolved V genes explain less than half of this, and the remainder is unexplained. That table supplies the V and J calls and clone size; D and trimming were determined from the DNA. In this sample the table shows 30,000 to 35,000 clones, about 84% of which occur a single time. 3.5% to 5.5% of the sample rests with the top ten.

Results the study describes overall, beyond this receptor: CD4 TCRs associated with the vaccine covered the entire spike protein, and the dominant responses were in regions 160-218 and 743-854. Reportedly, close to half of the unique spike-specific TCRs recognized epitopes lying outside the regions that are mutated in the B.1.351 and B.1.1.7 variants. No day 14 peak-response samples were available, so repertoires were characterized only after the peak T cell response. Participants were mostly white British, with more females than males. The authors suggested clonal diversity may have been underestimated. Conclusions about previously exposed vaccinees were limited because only six or seven AZD1222 recipients were SARS-CoV-2 seropositive at baseline. The 56-69-year group was small, and its depth increase did not reach significance, likely because of low power. A significant rise in spike-specific TCR breadth and depth was observed after two AZD1222 doses relative to day 0 and relative to MenACWY recipients.

This receptor was taken from an adult who received the AZD1222 COVID-19 vaccine. This sample comprised peripheral blood, obtained 28 days after the second AZD1222 dose. The chain joins TRBV9 to TRBJ1-2; a tentative D match to TRBD1 spans 6 bases. This receptor has the CDR3 CASSVGGTLANYGYTF. The sequence in DNA is TGTGCCAGCAGCGTAGGTGGGACACTAGCTAACTATGGCTACACCTTC.